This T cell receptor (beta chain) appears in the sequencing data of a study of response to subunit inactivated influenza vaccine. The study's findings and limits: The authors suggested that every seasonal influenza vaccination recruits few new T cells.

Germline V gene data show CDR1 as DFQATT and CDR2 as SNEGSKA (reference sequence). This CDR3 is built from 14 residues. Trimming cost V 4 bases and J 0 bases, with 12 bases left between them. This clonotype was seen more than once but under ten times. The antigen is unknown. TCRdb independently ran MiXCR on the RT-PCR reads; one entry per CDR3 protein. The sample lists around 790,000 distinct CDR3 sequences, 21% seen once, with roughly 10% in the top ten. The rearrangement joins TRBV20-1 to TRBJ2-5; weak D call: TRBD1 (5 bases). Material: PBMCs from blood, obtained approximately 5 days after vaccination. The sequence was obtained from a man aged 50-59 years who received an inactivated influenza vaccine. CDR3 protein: CSATARQYQETQYF. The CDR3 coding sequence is TGCAGTGCTACCGCTCGACAGTACCAAGAGACCCAGTACTTC.